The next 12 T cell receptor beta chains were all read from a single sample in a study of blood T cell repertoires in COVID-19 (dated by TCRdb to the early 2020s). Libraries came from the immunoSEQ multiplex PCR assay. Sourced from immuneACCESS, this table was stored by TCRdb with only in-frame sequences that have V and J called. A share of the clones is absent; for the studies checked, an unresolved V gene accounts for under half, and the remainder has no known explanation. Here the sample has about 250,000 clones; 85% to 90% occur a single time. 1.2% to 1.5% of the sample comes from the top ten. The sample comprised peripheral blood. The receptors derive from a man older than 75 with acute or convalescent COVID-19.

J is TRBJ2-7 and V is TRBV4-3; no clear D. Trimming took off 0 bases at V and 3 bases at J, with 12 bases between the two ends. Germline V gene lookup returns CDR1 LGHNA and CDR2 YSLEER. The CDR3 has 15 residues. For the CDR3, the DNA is TGCGCCAGCAGCCAAGATCAAGGCTACAGCTACGAGCAGTACTTC. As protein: CASSQDQGYSYEQYF.

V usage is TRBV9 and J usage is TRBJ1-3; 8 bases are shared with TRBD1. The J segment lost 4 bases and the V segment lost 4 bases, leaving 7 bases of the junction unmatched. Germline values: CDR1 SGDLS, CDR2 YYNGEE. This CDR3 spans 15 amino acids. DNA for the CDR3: TGTGCCAGCAGCCCATCGACAGGGGCAGGAAACACCATATATTTT. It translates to CASSPSTGAGNTIYF.

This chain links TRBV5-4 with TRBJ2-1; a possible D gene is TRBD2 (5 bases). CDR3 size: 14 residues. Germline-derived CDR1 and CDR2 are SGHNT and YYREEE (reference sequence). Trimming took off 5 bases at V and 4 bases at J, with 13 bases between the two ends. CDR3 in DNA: TGTGCCAGCAGACAAAAGGACTTTTACAATGAGCAGTTCTTC. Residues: CASRQKDFYNEQFF.

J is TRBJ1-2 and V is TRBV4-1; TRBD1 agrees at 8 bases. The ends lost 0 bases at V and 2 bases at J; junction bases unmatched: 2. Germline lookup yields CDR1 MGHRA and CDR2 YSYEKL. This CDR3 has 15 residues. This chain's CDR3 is CASSQEWTGNYGYTF. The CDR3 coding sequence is TGCGCCAGCAGCCAAGAGTGGACAGGGAACTATGGCTACACCTTC.

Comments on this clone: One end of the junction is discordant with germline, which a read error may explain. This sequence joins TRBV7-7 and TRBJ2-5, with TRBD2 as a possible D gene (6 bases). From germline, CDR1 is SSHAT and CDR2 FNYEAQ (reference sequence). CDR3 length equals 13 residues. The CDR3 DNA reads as TGTGCTAGCAGCTTAAACGGGGGAGAGACCCAGTACTTC. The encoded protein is CASSLNGGETQYF.

CDR3 amino acids: CASSPTGIDIQYF. As DNA, the CDR3 is TGTGCCAGCAGCCCGACAGGGATAGACATTCAGTACTTC. The V gene is TRBV5-6, the J gene TRBJ2-4; TRBD1 matches 7 bases. The CDR3 length is 13 residues. The germline V gene encodes CDR1 SGHDT and CDR2 YYEEEE. V was pared by 4 bases and J by 8 bases, with 6 bases of the junction left unmatched.

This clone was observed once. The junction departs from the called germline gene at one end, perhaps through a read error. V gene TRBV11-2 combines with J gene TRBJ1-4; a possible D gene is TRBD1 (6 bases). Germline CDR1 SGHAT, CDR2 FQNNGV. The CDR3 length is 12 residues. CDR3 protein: CAGRGNNEKLFF. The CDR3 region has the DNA TGTGCCGGCAGGGGCAATAATGAAAAACTGTTTTTT. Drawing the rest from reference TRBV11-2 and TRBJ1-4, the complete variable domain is EAGVAQSPRYKIIEKRQSVAFWCNPISGHATLYWYQQILGQGPKLLIQFQNNGVVDDSQLPKDRFSAERLKGVDSTLKIQPAKLEDSAVYLCAGRGNNEKLFFGSGTQLSVL.

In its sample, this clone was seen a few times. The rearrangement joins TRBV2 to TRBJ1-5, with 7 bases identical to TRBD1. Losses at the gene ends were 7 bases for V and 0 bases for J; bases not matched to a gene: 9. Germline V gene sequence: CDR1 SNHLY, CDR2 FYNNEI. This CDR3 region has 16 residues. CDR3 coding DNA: TGTGCCAGCAACGTCGACAGGGTCAATAGCAATCAGCCCCAGCATTTT. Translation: CASNVDRVNSNQPQHF.

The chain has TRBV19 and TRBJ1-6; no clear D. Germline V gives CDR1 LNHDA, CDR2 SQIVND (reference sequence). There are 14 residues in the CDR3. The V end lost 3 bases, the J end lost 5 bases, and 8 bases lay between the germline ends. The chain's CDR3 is CASSMRENNSPLHF. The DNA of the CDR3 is TGTGCCAGTAGTATGAGGGAAAATAATTCACCCCTCCACTTT. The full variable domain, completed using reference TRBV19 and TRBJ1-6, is DGGITQSPKYLFRKEGQNVTLSCEQNLNHDAMYWYRQDPGQGLRLIYYSQIVNDFQKGDIAEGYSVSREKKESFPLTVTSAQKNPTAFYLCASSMRENNSPLHFGNGTRLTVT.

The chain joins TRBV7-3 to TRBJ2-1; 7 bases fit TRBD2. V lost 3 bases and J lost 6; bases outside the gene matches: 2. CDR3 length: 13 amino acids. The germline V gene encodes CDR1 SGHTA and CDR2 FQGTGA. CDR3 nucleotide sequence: TGTGCCAGCAGCTTCACTAGCGTCAATGAGCAGTTCTTC. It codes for CASSFTSVNEQFF.

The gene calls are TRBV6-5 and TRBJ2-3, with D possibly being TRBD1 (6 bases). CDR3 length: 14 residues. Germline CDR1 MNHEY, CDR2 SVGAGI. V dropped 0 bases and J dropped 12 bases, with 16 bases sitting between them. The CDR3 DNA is TGTGCCAGCAGTTACTCCCCGTTAGGGGGTTTCCAGTATTTT. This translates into CASSYSPLGGFQYF.

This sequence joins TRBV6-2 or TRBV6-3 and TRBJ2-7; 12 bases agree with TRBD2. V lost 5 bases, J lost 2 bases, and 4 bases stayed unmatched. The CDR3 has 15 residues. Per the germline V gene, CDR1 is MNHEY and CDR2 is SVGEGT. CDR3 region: CASSDGLAGTYEQYF. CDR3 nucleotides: TGTGCCAGCAGTGACGGACTAGCGGGGACCTACGAGCAGTACTTC.